The rows below give T cell receptor beta chains drawn from one sample of a study of cytomegalovirus exposure and HLA in healthy donors. Method: immunoSEQ multiplex PCR; TCRdb's copy keeps in-frame clones and lacks some. The table records about 93,000 clones, roughly 67% of them present only once. Sample: PBMCs. The receptors stem from a boy younger than 18 in good health and CMV-seropositive. Each CDR3 is given with its conserved first and last residue. A D gene is named only where the DNA matches it firmly. Some rows mark clone size as missing; the rest say once, few, many or name a class of expanded clone.

>14|TRBJ1-4|TRBV7-9|TRBD1|few
CASSRGQSNEKLFF
TGTGCCAGCAGCCGGGGACAGTCTAATGAAAAACTGTTTTTT
>11|TRBJ2-7|TRBV20-1|-|-
CSAGGLNEQYF
TGCAGTGCTGGGGGACTCAACGAGCAGTACTTC
>15|TRBJ1-1|TRBV18|-|-
CASSPFDSRNTEAFF
TGTGCCAGCTCACCATTCGACAGCCGGAACACTGAAGCTTTCTTT
>17|TRBJ2-1|TRBV5-1|TRBD2|once
CASSLDTLAGENNEQFF
TGCGCCAGCAGCTTGGATACGCTAGCGGGGGAGAACAATGAGCAGTTCTTC
>14|TRBJ1-1|TRBV9|TRBD1|few
CASSVGQGGTEAFF
TGTGCCAGCAGCGTAGGACAGGGCGGCACTGAAGCTTTCTTT
>15|TRBJ2-1|TRBV5-4|-|-
CASSYGQAAYNEQFF
TGTGCCAGCAGCTACGGACAAGCAGCCTACAATGAGCAGTTCTTC
>13|TRBJ2-3|TRBV29-1|-|-
CSVVRELPDTQYF
TGCAGCGTTGTCAGGGAATTACCAGATACGCAGTATTTT
>13|TRBJ2-1|TRBV6-5|TRBD1|-
CASSNRGHNEQFF
TGTGCCAGCAGTAACAGGGGGCACAATGAGCAGTTCTTC
>13|TRBJ2-2|TRBV6-4|-|-
CASSDLLSGELFF
TGTGCCAGCAGTGACCTTTTGTCCGGGGAGCTGTTTTTT
>16|TRBJ1-4|TRBV19|-|-
CASSMPGHATNEKLFF
TGTGCCAGTAGTATGCCGGGACACGCAACTAATGAAAAACTGTTTTTT
>11|TRBJ2-7|TRBV30|-|-
CAWSVISEQYF
TGTGCCTGGAGTGTTATCTCGGAGCAGTACTTC
>18|TRBJ2-5|TRBV7-8|-|-
CASSFPIQGRALQETQYF
TGTGCCAGCAGCTTTCCTATACAGGGAAGAGCCTTACAAGAGACCCAGTACTTC
>15|TRBJ2-7|TRBV29-1|TRBD1|-
CSVAAPGQGAGEQYF
TGCAGCGTTGCAGCCCCGGGACAGGGGGCTGGTGAGCAGTACTTC
>16|TRBJ2-1|TRBV7-9|TRBD2|-
CASSFTPGLASNEQFF
TGTGCCAGCAGCTTTACCCCGGGACTAGCCTCCAATGAGCAGTTCTTC
>14|TRBJ1-1|TRBV30|-|few
CAWSVRGRWTEAFF
TGTGCCTGGAGTGTTCGAGGGAGGTGGACTGAAGCTTTCTTT
>15|TRBJ2-1|TRBV5-1|TRBD2|-
CASSPGTSGGDEQFF
TGCGCCAGCAGCCCCGGGACTAGCGGGGGGGATGAGCAGTTCTTC
>18|TRBJ1-1|TRBV5-6|-|few
CASSSIYSGGYVNTEAFF
TGTGCCAGCAGCTCGATTTATTCGGGGGGATACGTGAACACTGAAGCTTTCTTT
>17|TRBJ2-1|TRBV7-2|TRBD2|-
CASSLVGPAGANNEQFF
TGTGCCAGCAGCTTAGTAGGTCCAGCGGGGGCGAACAATGAGCAGTTCTTC
>13|TRBJ1-1|TRBV6-5|TRBD1|-
CASSYDGTGGAFF
TGTGCCAGCAGTTACGATGGGACAGGAGGAGCTTTCTTT
>15|TRBJ1-1|TRBV9|-|-
CASSGTTVLNTEAFF
TGTGCCAGCAGCGGCACGACAGTTCTGAACACTGAAGCTTTCTTT
>16|TRBJ2-7|TRBV29-1|TRBD1|once
CSVEDSGSGQSYEQYF
TGCAGCGTTGAAGATAGTGGTTCGGGACAGTCCTACGAGCAGTACTTC
>13|TRBJ1-3|TRBV2|-|-
CASEADSGNTIYF
TGTGCCAGTGAGGCAGACTCTGGAAACACCATATATTTT
>16|TRBJ2-7|TRBV4-3|TRBD2|-
CASSQDLAGRGYEQYF
TGCGCCAGCAGCCAAGATCTTGCCGGGAGGGGTTACGAGCAGTACTTC
>17|TRBJ1-1|TRBV9|-|-
CASSVGLNTGLNTEAFF
TGTGCCAGCAGCGTCGGCCTAAATACTGGGCTGAACACTGAAGCTTTCTTT
>15|TRBJ1-6|TRBV2|TRBD1|-
CASNNRGSYNSPLHF
TGTGCCAGCAACAACAGGGGCTCCTATAATTCACCCCTCCACTTT
>13|TRBJ1-1|TRBV29-1|TRBD1|once
CSVGRDRGTEAFF
TGCAGCGTGGGCCGGGACAGGGGAACTGAAGCTTTCTTT
>15|TRBJ1-4|TRBV4-3|TRBD1|-
CASSQAGQGAKKLFF
TGCGCCAGCAGCCAGGCCGGACAGGGGGCGAAAAAACTGTTTTTT
>16|TRBJ2-1|TRBV25-1|TRBD2|-
CASKASGGLTYNEQFF
TGTGCCAGCAAAGCTAGCGGGGGGCTAACATACAATGAGCAGTTCTTC
>13|TRBJ1-2|TRBV6-5|TRBD1|few
CASSYGTGGSYTF
TGTGCCAGCAGTTACGGGACAGGGGGGAGCTACACCTTC
>15|TRBJ2-6|TRBV7-9|-|-
CASSAPSSGANVLTF
TGTGCCAGCAGCGCCCCCAGCTCTGGGGCCAACGTCCTGACTTTC
>11|TRBJ2-1|TRBV20-1|-|-
CSVWVTSSAFF
TGCAGTGTTTGGGTCACTAGTAGCGCGTTCTTC
>14|TRBJ1-1|TRBV7-9|TRBD1|-
CSSSLGGTGGEAFF
TGTTCCAGCAGCTTAGGTGGGACAGGGGGAGAAGCTTTCTTT
>15|TRBJ2-5|TRBV25-1|-|few
CASSEYRQRRETQYF
TGTGCCAGCAGTGAATATCGACAACGACGGGAGACCCAGTACTTC
>15|TRBJ1-1|TRBV6-5|-|-
CASGGSTLGGTEAFF
TGTGCCAGCGGTGGGTCGACCTTAGGGGGCACTGAAGCTTTCTTT
>13|TRBJ2-4|TRBV29-1|TRBD1|-
CSVPGQGVNIQYF
TGCAGCGTGCCGGGACAGGGCGTGAACATTCAGTACTTC
>14|TRBJ2-7|TRBV7-8|-|few
CASRDSEISYEQYF
TGTGCCAGCAGGGACAGTGAAATCTCCTACGAGCAGTACTTC
>16|TRBJ1-1|TRBV5-4|TRBD1|once
CASSWTGSGLNTEAFF
TGTGCCAGCAGCTGGACAGGATCTGGCTTGAACACTGAAGCTTTCTTT
>15|TRBJ1-3|TRBV6-1|-|-
CASSEVAVPGNTIYF
TGTGCCAGCAGTGAAGTGGCAGTCCCTGGAAACACCATATATTTT
>17|TRBJ1-2|TRBV25-1|-|-
CASSEGHGSWERNGYTF
TGTGCCAGCAGTGAGGGTCATGGCAGCTGGGAGAGGAATGGCTACACCTTC
>13|TRBJ1-2|TRBV27|-|-
CASKGSPARGYTF
TGTGCCAGCAAAGGTAGCCCCGCACGGGGCTACACCTTC
>13|TRBJ1-1|TRBV2|TRBD1|-
CASAGQGRREAFF
TGTGCCAGCGCGGGACAGGGGCGTCGTGAAGCTTTCTTT
>15|TRBJ1-2|TRBV6-1|TRBD1|-
CASRGQGGKGHGYTF
TGTGCCAGCCGAGGACAGGGAGGGAAGGGGCATGGCTACACCTTC
>15|TRBJ2-7|TRBV9|TRBD2|-
CASSPNGASGIEQYF
TGTGCCAGCAGCCCGAACGGGGCTAGCGGGATTGAGCAGTACTTC
>17|TRBJ1-1|TRBV30|-|-
CAWSVRQGPTGNTEAFF
TGTGCCTGGAGTGTTAGGCAGGGGCCAACCGGGAACACTGAAGCTTTCTTT
>14|TRBJ1-5|TRBV6-1|TRBD1|-
CASRGTGERQPQHF
TGTGCCAGCAGAGGGACAGGGGAACGTCAGCCCCAGCATTTT
>12|TRBJ2-7|TRBV7-9|-|-
CASSRRTVEQYF
TGTGCCAGCAGCCGGAGGACGGTAGAGCAGTACTTC
>14|TRBJ1-5|TRBV9|-|-
CASSAQGSHQPQHF
TGTGCCAGCAGCGCGCAGGGATCTCATCAGCCCCAGCATTTT